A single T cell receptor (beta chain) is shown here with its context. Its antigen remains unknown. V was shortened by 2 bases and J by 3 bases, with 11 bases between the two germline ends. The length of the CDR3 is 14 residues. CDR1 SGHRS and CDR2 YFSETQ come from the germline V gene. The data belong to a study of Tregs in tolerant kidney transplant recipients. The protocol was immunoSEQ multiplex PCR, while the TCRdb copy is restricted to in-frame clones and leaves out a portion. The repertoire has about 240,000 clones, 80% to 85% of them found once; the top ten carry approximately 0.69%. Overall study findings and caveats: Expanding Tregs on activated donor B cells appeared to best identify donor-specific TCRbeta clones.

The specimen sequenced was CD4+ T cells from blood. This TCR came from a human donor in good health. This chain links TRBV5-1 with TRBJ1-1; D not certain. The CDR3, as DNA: TGCGCCAGCAGCTTAAGGTCCGCAGACACTGAAGCTTTCTTT. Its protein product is CASSLRSADTEAFF.